The subject of this entry is one TCR beta chain. Its specificity is not known. Within the sample, other DNA sequences also encode this same CDR3. Profiled with immunoSEQ multiplex PCR; TCRdb holds only in-frame clones, not every one. The table records about 240,000 clones, approximately 86% of them present only once. The entry originates in a study of cytomegalovirus exposure and HLA in healthy donors. Study context: It was reported in a later analysis that the same platform had been used for the approximately 120 validation repertoires as for the approximately 670 first-cohort repertoires. Study-wide results and caveats: Among TCR sequences, most were rare, though some public TCRs appeared in many donors.

The germline V gene has CDR1 LNHDA and CDR2 SQIVND (reference sequence). The CDR3 sequence is 14 residues long. The germline V and J ends were trimmed by 3 bases and 0 bases, with 6 bases remaining between them. The TCR sequence derives from a woman in her 30s in good health and CMV-seropositive. The sample comprised PBMCs. The genes are TRBV19 and TRBJ1-5; no definite D call. The CDR3 DNA sequence: TGTGCCAGTAGTATTAGAGATAGCAATCAGCCCCAGCATTTT. The encoded protein is CASSIRDSNQPQHF.